This passage covers 9 T cell receptor beta chains from one sample sequenced in a study of regulatory T cells in long-lasting Graves disease. Time point given: newly diagnosed GD, antithyroid drugs for less than 3 months. From PBMCs, RNA was extracted and then used to make the TCR library. According to the study, TCR beta libraries were built with iRepertoire HTBI primers and CDR3-region Arm-PCR. TCRdb analysed the multiplex PCR reads with MiXCR anew, one entry per CDR3 protein. The data contain about 530,000 distinct CDR3 sequences, roughly 15% of them singletons. These data also formed part of another study, on T cells in Graves' hyperthyroidism and ophthalmopathy.

The specimen comprised peripheral blood mononuclear cells (PBMCs), sampled at new diagnosis, from a patient treated with antithyroid drugs. These TCRs come from a woman aged 35-65 years with Graves disease.

The chain uses TRBV6-1 and TRBJ1-5, with D hard to call. The CDR3 runs to 13 residues. Germline lookup yields CDR1 MNHNS and CDR2 SASEGT. V was pared by 8 bases and J by 9 bases, with 17 bases between. This chain's CDR3 is CASGEGLNGPQHF. The CDR3, as DNA: TGTGCCAGCGGGGAAGGGCTCAATGGGCCCCAGCATTTT.

This clonotype occurred many times. This chain links TRBV12-3 or TRBV12-4 with TRBJ1-5; D is possibly TRBD1 (5 bases). This CDR3 has 15 amino acids. V shed 4 bases and J shed 1 base, with 11 bases lying between them. CDR3: CASSSQGLSNQPQHF. The DNA for the CDR3 is TGTGCCAGCAGTTCCCAGGGTTTAAGCAATCAGCCCCAGCATTTT.

This clonotype was detected a few times. Here the CDR3 DNA reads TGTGCCAGCAGCCAGCTGGGTGGGGGCCTATATACCTATGAGCAGTTCTTC. Translated: CASSQLGGGLYTYEQFF. The gene calls are TRBV28 and TRBJ2-1; TRBD1 is a possible D gene (6 bases). This CDR3 is 17 amino acids long. Germline CDR1 MDHEN, CDR2 SYDVKM. Trimming cost V 6 bases and J 8 bases, with 26 bases left between them.

V is TRBV11-2 and J is TRBJ2-1; D unresolved. The CDR3 runs to 13 residues. Germline CDR1 SGHAT, CDR2 FQNNGV. The V end was cut by 4 bases, the J end by 5 bases, with 9 bases between. The CDR3 region is CASSSDLNNEQFF. The CDR3 DNA follows: TGTGCCAGCAGCTCCGACCTTAACAATGAGCAGTTCTTC.

This sequence joins TRBV29-1 and TRBJ2-2; D call uncertain. CDR1 is SQVTM, CDR2 ANQGSEA, per germline. V was trimmed by 7 bases and J by 4 bases, leaving 10 bases between them. CDR3 length equals 12 residues. CDR3 protein: CSALTGTGELFF. The DNA for the CDR3 is TGCAGCGCCCTGACGGGCACCGGGGAGCTGTTTTTT.

This clonotype was counted between two and nine times. The rearrangement links TRBV7-2 to TRBJ2-3, with 7 bases aligning to TRBD2. The V segment lost 5 bases and the J segment 5 bases; nucleotides outside the gene matches: 7. The germline V gene encodes CDR1 SGHTA and CDR2 FQGNSA. The CDR3 is made up of 14 amino acids. CDR3: CASSVGGMVDTQYF. The CDR3 DNA follows: TGTGCCAGCAGCGTGGGGGGGATGGTAGATACGCAGTATTTT.

This clonotype was recorded a few times. CDR3 region: CSVEDFRRDEQFF. CDR3 bases: TGCAGCGTTGAAGATTTCCGGCGCGATGAGCAGTTCTTC. This chain connects TRBV29-1 to TRBJ2-1, with D unresolved. In germline, CDR1 is SQVTM, CDR2 ANQGSEA. V was pared by 0 bases and J by 8 bases, with 11 bases between. CDR3 length: 13 amino acids.

This clonotype was picked up many times. The V call is TRBV6-2 or TRBV6-3, the J call TRBJ2-7; TRBD1 aligns across 7 bases. The CDR3 sequence is 17 residues long. CDR1 and CDR2 (germline): MNHEY, SVGEGT. The trim removed 0 bases at V and 0 bases at J, leaving 8 bases unmatched. The CDR3 loop reads CASSYSPPTGFSYEQYF. The CDR3 DNA reads TGTGCCAGCAGTTACTCTCCGCCGACAGGGTTCTCCTACGAGCAGTACTTC.

The count of this clonotype is one. A much more abundant neighbour one base away suggests this may be a read error. The V and J genes are TRBV30 and TRBJ1-1; D is possibly TRBD1 (6 bases). Germline loops: CDR1 GTSNPN, CDR2 SVGIG (reference sequence). The CDR3 is made up of 13 amino acids. The V end was cut by 7 bases, the J end by 10 bases, with 22 bases between. DNA of the CDR3: TGTGCCTCACGCAAACAGGGCTGGGCTGGAGCTTTCTTT. Its translation: CASRKQGWAGAFF.